The TCR beta chain under discussion was sequenced for a study of beta chain features in type 1 diabetes. Overall study results and limits: There was a moderate but significant shortening of TCRB CDR3s in all four CD4+ subsets of Type 1 diabetes patients. PCR might preferentially amplify shorter templates, equally in patients and controls. Any role of HLA type in TCRB rearrangement remained unresolved here.

The CDR3 runs 14 residues. Germline CDR1 and CDR2: SEHNR and FQNEAQ (reference sequence). The V and J ends lost 5 bases and 5 bases respectively, with 12 bases between them. cDNA synthesis used the whole RNA isolate, giving expressed TCRB sequences. Clones were sequenced by immunoSEQ multiplex PCR, and TCRdb holds only the in-frame ones, with some missing. Among 600,000 to 750,000 clones listed, around an eighth were seen once. This clone was seen a few times. Its antigen is still unknown. By way of CD45RO/CCR7/CD25/CD127/CD95/CD27, the CD4+ regulatory, stem cell-like memory, central memory and naive cells were sorted. The authors obtained over 95% purity in all sorted populations.

The receptor comes from a man younger than 40 with type 1 diabetes. Sequenced material: naive CD4+ T cells from blood. This rearrangement joins TRBV7-9 to TRBJ2-2; D ambiguous. CDR3 sequence: CASSRSKETGELFF. In DNA form, the CDR3 reads TGTGCCAGCAGCCGATCAAAGGAGACCGGGGAGCTGTTTTTT.